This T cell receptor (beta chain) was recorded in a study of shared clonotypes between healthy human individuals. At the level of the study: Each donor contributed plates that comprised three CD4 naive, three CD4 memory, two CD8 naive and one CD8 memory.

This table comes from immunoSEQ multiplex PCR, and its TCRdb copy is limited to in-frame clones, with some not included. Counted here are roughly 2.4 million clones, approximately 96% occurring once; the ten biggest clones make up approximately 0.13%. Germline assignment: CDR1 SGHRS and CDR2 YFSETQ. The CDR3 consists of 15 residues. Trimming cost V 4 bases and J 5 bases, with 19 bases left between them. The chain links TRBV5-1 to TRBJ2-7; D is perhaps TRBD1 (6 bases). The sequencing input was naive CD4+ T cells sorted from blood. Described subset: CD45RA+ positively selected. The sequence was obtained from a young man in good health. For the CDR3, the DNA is TGCGCCAGCAGCCTCGTACGGACAGTCGCCCACGAGCAGTACTTC. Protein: CASSLVRTVAHEQYF.